Shown below are 27 T cell receptor beta chains from a single sample sequenced in a study of vaccination and CD4 T cells after COVID-19. Cultured CD4+ T cell DNA was sequenced using the Oncomine TCR Beta short-read assay. From the PCR reads, TCRdb called clonotypes with MiXCR, one entry per CDR3 protein. The table shows about 24,000 distinct CDR3 sequences, with around 42% occurring only once. Antigens for these TCRs are unknown. Time point here: late sampling 161 to 241 days after vaccination in three convalescent patients. Documented treatment: roughly 10-day PBMC culture with coronavirus spike peptide pools or control peptides (ViraFEST assay). This specimen was CD4+ T cells from blood, cultured in vitro, taken about 7 months after SARS-CoV-2 vaccination. The receptors originated from a human donor who had recovered from COVID-19.

The chain couples TRBV24-1 to TRBJ2-5; TRBD2 matches 13 bases. The CDR3 is made up of 13 amino acids. Per germline, CDR1 KGHDR and CDR2 SFDVKD. Germline trimming cut 10 bases from V and 2 bases from J; bases unmatched to any gene: 0. This CDR3 reads CATGLAGQETQYF. CDR3 in DNA: TGTGCCACGGGACTAGCGGGACAAGAGACCCAGTACTTC.

The V and J genes are TRBV7-9 and TRBJ2-5, with D unclear. The germline V gene has CDR1 SEHNR and CDR2 FQNEAQ (reference sequence). V was trimmed by 5 bases and J by 5 bases, leaving 6 bases between them. The length of the CDR3 is 11 residues. The CDR3, as DNA: TGTGCCAGCAGCCCCGGGGAGACCCAGTACTTC. As protein: CASSPGETQYF.

The chain couples TRBV20-1 to TRBJ2-7; 9 nucleotides align to TRBD2. There are 15 residues in the CDR3. Trimming removed 5 bases from V and 0 bases from J; junction bases left unmatched: 8. Per the germline V gene, CDR1 is DFQATT and CDR2 is SNEGSKA (reference sequence). The CDR3 DNA reads as TGCAGTGCTGCCGGACTAGCGCGATTCTCCTACGAGCAGTACTTC. Protein: CSAAGLARFSYEQYF.

This chain links TRBV20-1 with TRBJ2-5, with a tentative D call TRBD1 (5 bases). CDR1 is DFQATT, CDR2 SNEGSKA, per germline (reference sequence). This CDR3 region has 13 residues. V was pared by 0 bases and J by 5 bases, with 10 bases between. CDR3 DNA: TGCAGTGCTAGAGAATCAGGGTGGGAGACCCAGTACTTC. It encodes CSARESGWETQYF.

This chain joins TRBV20-1 and TRBJ2-5, with D possibly matching TRBD2 (6 bases). V was trimmed by 4 bases and J by 0 bases, leaving 12 bases between them. Germline lookup yields CDR1 DFQATT and CDR2 SNEGSKA (reference sequence). The CDR3 sequence is 14 residues long. The CDR3 sequence: CSAMLRGNQETQYF. In nucleotides, the CDR3 is TGCAGTGCTATGCTGCGCGGGAACCAAGAGACCCAGTACTTC.

This chain joins TRBV4-2 and TRBJ2-5; 7 bases are shared with TRBD1. Losses at the gene ends were 3 bases for V and 1 base for J; bases not matched to a gene: 11. This CDR3 comprises 17 residues. The germline CDR1 and CDR2 sequences are LGHNA and YNFKEQ. DNA for the CDR3: TGTGCCAGCAGCCAGACTCGACAGGGATGGACCCAAGAGACCCAGTACTTC. Translated, it gives CASSQTRQGWTQETQYF.

This clonotype ranks as medium-sized. The genes are TRBV15 and TRBJ2-7; D not resolved. Germline V CDR1 and CDR2: LNHNV, YYDKDF (reference sequence). The CDR3 spans 15 residues. V shed 1 base and J shed 0 bases, with 10 bases lying between them. CDR3 DNA sequence: TGTGCCACCAGCAGAGCGGGCTCCGGCTCCTACGAGCAGTACTTC. Translation gives CATSRAGSGSYEQYF.

Only a few counts were recorded for this clonotype. The chain combines TRBV20-1 with TRBJ2-3; possibly TRBD2 for D (6 bases). V shed 5 bases and J shed 2 bases, with 11 bases lying between them. CDR1 and CDR2 (germline): DFQATT, SNEGSKA (reference sequence). The CDR3 has 13 residues. CDR3 region: CSARDSLTDTQYF. CDR3 bases: TGCAGTGCTCGGGACTCCCTCACAGATACGCAGTATTTT.

This clonotype was counted a few times. This chain connects TRBV10-3 to TRBJ1-5; D is ambiguous. The CDR3 has 12 residues. Germline CDR1 ENHRY, CDR2 SYGVKD. Trimming pared 0 bases from V and 9 bases from J, leaving 6 bases between. The CDR3 here is CAISESERPQHF. CDR3 in DNA: TGTGCCATCAGTGAGTCTGAGCGGCCCCAGCATTTT.

This clonotype has only a few counts. The genes are TRBV15 and TRBJ2-1; TRBD2 aligns across 8 bases. V shed 1 base and J 9 bases; nucleotides not matched to a gene: 17. The germline V gene encodes CDR1 LNHNV and CDR2 YYDKDF (reference sequence). The length of the CDR3 is 18 residues. CDR3 region: CATSRGSTSGGQAREQFF. For the CDR3, the DNA is TGTGCCACCAGCAGAGGCTCCACTAGCGGAGGCCAGGCACGTGAGCAGTTCTTC.

This clonotype showed up just a few times. The chain recombines TRBV6-1 with TRBJ2-5, with D maybe TRBD2 (6 bases). Germline V gives CDR1 MNHNS, CDR2 SASEGT. V was cut by 10 bases and J by 5 bases, with 20 bases left in between. The CDR3 is made up of 14 amino acids. The CDR3 coding sequence is TGTGCCACCCACCCGGGACTCGAGTGGGAGACCCAGTACTTC. Translated, it gives CATHPGLEWETQYF.

This sequence joins TRBV7-9 and TRBJ1-5; D perhaps matches TRBD1 (5 bases). CDR3 length: 14 amino acids. Trimming took 5 bases from V and 6 from J, leaving 14 bases between them. CDR1 is SEHNR and CDR2 is FQNEAQ in the germline V gene (reference sequence). The CDR3, as DNA: TGTGCCAGCAGCCGCGGGGGGGATGGTCAGCCCCAGCATTTT. The encoded protein is CASSRGGDGQPQHF.

The J gene is TRBJ2-3, the V gene TRBV27; no reliable D call. CDR1 is MNHEY and CDR2 is SMNVEV in the germline V gene (reference sequence). V was pared by 4 bases and J by 0 bases, with 11 bases between. This CDR3 is built from 15 residues. CDR3 region: CASSSPGVSTDTQYF. CDR3 nucleotide sequence: TGTGCCAGCAGTTCACCGGGCGTGAGCACAGATACGCAGTATTTT.

The chain combines TRBV7-9 with TRBJ2-5; no firm D call. The V gene's germline CDR1 is SEHNR and CDR2 FQNEAQ (reference sequence). This CDR3 is 11 amino acids long. V was clipped by 0 bases and J by 5 bases, with 1 base between them. The CDR3 DNA reads as TGTGCCAGCAGCTTAGCTGAGACCCAGTACTTC. This encodes CASSLAETQYF.

The genes are TRBV28 and TRBJ2-4; the D gene is possibly TRBD2 (6 bases). V was trimmed by 4 bases and J by 1 base, leaving 8 bases between them. The germline V gene has CDR1 MDHEN and CDR2 SYDVKM. The CDR3 is 14 amino acids. This chain's CDR3 is CASSWRVAKNIQYF. In nucleotides, the CDR3 is TGTGCCAGCAGTTGGAGGGTGGCCAAAAACATTCAGTACTTC.

This chain connects TRBV7-3 to TRBJ2-6; D gene ambiguous. Trimming removed 2 bases at V and 8 bases at J, with 7 bases between. The CDR3 is 13 amino acids. The germline CDR1 and CDR2 sequences are SGHTA and FQGTGA. CDR3 sequence: CASSLGVSNVLTF. CDR3 DNA: TGTGCCAGCAGCTTAGGCGTTTCCAACGTCCTGACTTTC.

The chain carries TRBV28 and TRBJ1-1, with D possibly matching TRBD1 (5 bases). V shed 11 bases and J shed 5 bases, with 12 bases lying between them. The CDR3 has 11 amino acids. CDR1 and CDR2 from the germline V gene are MDHEN and SYDVKM. The CDR3 here is CAGGAKTEAFF. The CDR3 DNA follows: TGTGCCGGAGGGGCGAAAACTGAAGCTTTCTTT.

This clonotype was counted a few times. The genes are TRBV20-1 and TRBJ2-7, with TRBD2 matching 12 bases. The ends lost 5 bases at V and 2 bases at J; junction bases unmatched: 4. The length of the CDR3 is 14 residues. CDR1 and CDR2 (germline): DFQATT, SNEGSKA (reference sequence). As DNA, the CDR3 is TGCAGTGCTCCGAGGACTAGCGGGGCCTACGAGCAGTACTTC. The encoded protein is CSAPRTSGAYEQYF.

The gene calls are TRBV19 and TRBJ2-7; 14 bases are shared with TRBD2. This CDR3 spans 15 amino acids. The V gene end was trimmed by 10 bases and the J gene end by 3 bases; junction bases not matched to a gene: 8. The V gene's germline CDR1 is LNHDA and CDR2 SQIVND (reference sequence). In nucleotides, the CDR3 is TGTGCCACCCGGGGACTAGCGGGGGACTTCTACGAGCAGTACTTC. Its protein product is CATRGLAGDFYEQYF. Looking up the rest from reference TRBV19 and TRBJ2-7 gives the full variable domain: DGGITQSPKYLFRKEGQNVTLSCEQNLNHDAMYWYRQDPGQGLRLIYYSQIVNDFQKGDIAEGYSVSREKKESFPLTVTSAQKNPTAFYLCATRGLAGDFYEQYFGPGTRLTVT.

The chain employs TRBV19 and TRBJ1-1; 7 nucleotides agree with TRBD1. The CDR3 is 13 amino acids. Germline CDR1 is LNHDA and CDR2 is SQIVND (reference sequence). With 10 bases clipped from V and 3 bases from J, the junction kept 8 bases outside the gene matches. CDR3 bases: TGTGCCACAAAGACAGGGCCACACACTGAAGCTTTCTTT. The encoded protein is CATKTGPHTEAFF.

The chain links TRBV6-1 to TRBJ2-3, with D perhaps matching TRBD1 (6 bases). Germline CDR1 and CDR2: MNHNS and SASEGT. This CDR3 region has 15 residues. Trimming took off 3 bases at V and 4 bases at J, with 14 bases between the two ends. CDR3: CASSDTPRGSDTQYF. The CDR3 nucleotides are TGTGCCAGCAGTGATACTCCTAGGGGGTCAGATACGCAGTATTTT.

The DNA of the CDR3 is TGTGCCAGCAGTGTTAGGGACAGGGTGGCCGGGGAGCTGTTTTTT. It yields the protein CASSVRDRVAGELFF. V gene TRBV6-1 combines with J gene TRBJ2-2; 9 positions match TRBD1. The J segment lost 6 bases and the V segment lost 4 bases, leaving 6 bases of the junction unmatched. The germline V gene has CDR1 MNHNS and CDR2 SASEGT. CDR3 length equals 15 residues.

The chain is built from TRBV7-2 and TRBJ2-4; no reliable D call. V lost 5 bases and J lost 6, with 8 bases in between. Germline-derived CDR1 and CDR2 are SGHTA and FQGNSA. This CDR3 is built from 12 residues. DNA for the CDR3: TGTGCCAGCAGCCTACGACGAAACATTCAGTACTTC. This translates into CASSLRRNIQYF.

This clonotype was recorded a few times. This rearrangement joins TRBV20-1 to TRBJ2-5, with D uncertain. Germline V CDR1 and CDR2: DFQATT, SNEGSKA (reference sequence). This CDR3 contains 13 residues. Trimming took 0 bases from V and 2 from J, leaving 7 bases between them. The CDR3 protein is CSARDTGQETQYF. CDR3 coding DNA: TGCAGTGCTAGAGATACTGGGCAAGAGACCCAGTACTTC.

This clonotype was recorded a few times. The chain has TRBV20-1 and TRBJ1-1; 9 bases align to TRBD1. The ends lost 2 bases at V and 9 bases at J; junction bases unmatched: 13. Germline V gene data show CDR1 as DFQATT and CDR2 as SNEGSKA (reference sequence). This CDR3 has 15 residues. The CDR3 region has the DNA TGCAGTGCTAGACCGCCCGACCGGGACAGGGATCAAGCTTTCTTT. Its translation is CSARPPDRDRDQAFF.

The chain has TRBV2 and TRBJ2-5, with D possibly TRBD1 on 6 matching bases. This CDR3 contains 15 residues. Germline lookup yields CDR1 SNHLY and CDR2 FYNNEI. V was trimmed by 6 bases and J by 0 bases, leaving 14 bases between them. The CDR3 is CASRLRDTNQETQYF. DNA for the CDR3: TGTGCCAGCAGGCTCCGGGACACTAACCAAGAGACCCAGTACTTC.

The chain has TRBV7-3 and TRBJ2-3, with D perhaps being TRBD1 or TRBD2 (5 bases each). Germline lookup yields CDR1 SGHTA and CDR2 FQGTGA. The CDR3 is 14 residues long. Deletions cut 2 bases from V and 6 bases from J, with 12 bases between. The CDR3 is CASSLGSRGDTQYF. The CDR3 DNA is TGTGCCAGCAGCTTAGGGTCGAGGGGCGATACGCAGTATTTT.